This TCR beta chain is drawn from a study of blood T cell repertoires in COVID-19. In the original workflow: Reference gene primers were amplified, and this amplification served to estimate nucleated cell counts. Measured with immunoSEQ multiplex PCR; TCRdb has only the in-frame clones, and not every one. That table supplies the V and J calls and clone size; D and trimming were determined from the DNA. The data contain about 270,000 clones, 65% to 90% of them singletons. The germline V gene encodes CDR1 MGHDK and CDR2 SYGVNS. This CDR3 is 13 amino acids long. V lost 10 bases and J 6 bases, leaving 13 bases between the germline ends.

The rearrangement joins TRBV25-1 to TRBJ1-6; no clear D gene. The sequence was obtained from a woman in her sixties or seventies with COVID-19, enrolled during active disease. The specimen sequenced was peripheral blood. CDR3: CATGGQLNSPLHF. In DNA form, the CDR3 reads TGTGCCACCGGAGGCCAGCTTAATTCACCCCTCCACTTT.